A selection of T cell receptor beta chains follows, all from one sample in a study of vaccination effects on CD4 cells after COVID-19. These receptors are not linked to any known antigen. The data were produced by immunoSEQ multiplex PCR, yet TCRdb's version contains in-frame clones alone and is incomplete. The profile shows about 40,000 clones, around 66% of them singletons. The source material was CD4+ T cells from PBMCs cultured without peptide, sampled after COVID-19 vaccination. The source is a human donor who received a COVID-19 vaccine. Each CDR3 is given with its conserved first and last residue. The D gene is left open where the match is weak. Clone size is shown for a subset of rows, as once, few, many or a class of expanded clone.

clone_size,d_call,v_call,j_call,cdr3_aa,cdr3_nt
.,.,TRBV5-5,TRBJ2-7,CASSLAPEITYEQYF,TGTGCCAGCAGCTTGGCGCCGGAAATTACCTACGAGCAGTACTTC
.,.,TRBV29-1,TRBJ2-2,CSAKENTGELFF,TGCAGCGCCAAAGAAAACACCGGGGAGCTGTTTTTT
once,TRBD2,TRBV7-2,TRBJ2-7,CASSLIAGGTYEQYF,TGTGCCAGCAGCTTAATAGCGGGAGGGACCTACGAGCAGTACTTC
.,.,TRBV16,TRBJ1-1,CASSQSGTEAFF,TGTGCCAGCAGCCAATCCGGGACAGAAGCTTTCTTT
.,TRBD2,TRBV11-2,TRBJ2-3,CASSLSLAGVIADTQYF,TGTGCCAGCAGCTTATCGCTAGCGGGAGTTATTGCAGATACGCAGTATTTT
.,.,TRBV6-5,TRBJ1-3,CASSLRATSGNTIYF,TGTGCCAGCAGTCTAAGGGCCACCTCTGGAAACACCATATATTTT
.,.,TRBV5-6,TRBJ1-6,CASSPGGWGAEAPLHF,TGTGCCAGCAGCCCCGGAGGATGGGGGGCCGAGGCACCCCTCCACTTT
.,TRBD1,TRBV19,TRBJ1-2,CASTLLPQQGSYGYTF,TGTGCCAGTACCCTCCTCCCCCAACAGGGGAGCTATGGCTACACCTTC
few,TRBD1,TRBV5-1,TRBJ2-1,CASSLGRGTGRLSYNEQFF,TGCGCCAGCAGCTTGGGTCGCGGGACAGGGAGACTCTCCTACAATGAGCAGTTCTTC
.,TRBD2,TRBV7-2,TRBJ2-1,CASSLYVTSGTYNEQFF,TGTGCCAGCAGCTTATATGTGACTAGCGGGACCTACAATGAGCAGTTCTTC
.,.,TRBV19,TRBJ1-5,CASSMNSDNQPQHF,TGTGCCAGTAGTATGAACAGCGACAATCAGCCCCAGCATTTT
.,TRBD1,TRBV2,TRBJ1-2,CASSSTGTQYGYTF,TGTGCCAGCAGTTCGACAGGGACCCAATATGGCTACACCTTC
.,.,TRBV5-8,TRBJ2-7,CASSLAGSRAYEQYF,TGTGCCAGCAGCTTGGCCGGATCCAGGGCCTACGAGCAGTACTTC
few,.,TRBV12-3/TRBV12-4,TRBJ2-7,CASSPQGPEQYF,TGTGCCAGCAGCCCGCAGGGTCCCGAGCAGTACTTC
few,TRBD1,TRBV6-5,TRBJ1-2,CASTRTGGVSGYTF,TGTGCCAGCACTCGGACAGGGGGCGTGAGTGGCTACACCTTC
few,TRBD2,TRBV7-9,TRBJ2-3,CASSSSAGSTDTQYF,TGTGCCAGCAGCTCCTCAGCGGGGAGTACAGATACGCAGTATTTT
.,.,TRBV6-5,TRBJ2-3,CASIFGLSTDTQYF,TGTGCCAGCATTTTTGGGTTGAGCACAGATACGCAGTATTTT
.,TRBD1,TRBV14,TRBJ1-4,CASSHRTGGVEKLFF,TGTGCCAGCAGCCACCGGACAGGAGGGGTTGAAAAACTGTTTTTT
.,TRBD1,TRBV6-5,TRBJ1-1,CASTITGVGAEAFF,TGTGCCAGCACGATTACAGGGGTAGGCGCTGAAGCTTTCTTT
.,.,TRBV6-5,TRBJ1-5,CASSRRAVSNQPQHF,TGTGCCAGCAGCCGTAGGGCTGTTAGCAATCAGCCCCAGCATTTT
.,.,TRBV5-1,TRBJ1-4,CASSLSGDEKLFF,TGCGCCAGCAGCTTGTCGGGGGATGAAAAACTGTTTTTT
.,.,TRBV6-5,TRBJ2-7,CASTVANYEQYF,TGTGCCAGCACCGTGGCCAACTACGAGCAGTACTTC
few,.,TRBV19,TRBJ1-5,CASSIQGTLGQPQHF,TGTGCCAGTAGTATACAGGGGACACTAGGTCAGCCCCAGCATTTT
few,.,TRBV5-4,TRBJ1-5,CASSLMPSNQPQHF,TGTGCCAGCAGTTTAATGCCTAGCAATCAGCCCCAGCATTTT
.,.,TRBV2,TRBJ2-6,CASSGPTGSGANVLTF,TGTGCCAGCAGTGGCCCGACAGGCTCTGGGGCCAACGTCCTGACTTTC
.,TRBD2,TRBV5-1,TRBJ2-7,CASSLALAGTTYEQYF,TGCGCCAGCAGCTTGGCCCTAGCGGGGACCACCTACGAGCAGTACTTC
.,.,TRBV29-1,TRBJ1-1,CSVEDRFRGTEAFF,TGCAGCGTTGAAGATCGATTCCGGGGCACTGAAGCTTTCTTT
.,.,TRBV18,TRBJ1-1,CASSPPTVMNTEAFF,TGTGCCAGCTCACCGCCGACAGTTATGAACACTGAAGCTTTCTTT
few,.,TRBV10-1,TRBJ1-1,CASKPTGLHTEAFF,TGCGCCAGCAAACCTACAGGATTACACACTGAAGCTTTCTTT
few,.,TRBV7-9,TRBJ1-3,CASSLGNSGNTIYF,TGTGCCAGCAGCTTAGGTAACAGCGGAAACACCATATATTTT
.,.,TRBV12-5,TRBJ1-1,CASGLAIGSHTEAFF,TGTGCTAGTGGTTTGGCCATTGGGAGCCACACTGAAGCTTTCTTT
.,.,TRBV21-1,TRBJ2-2,CASPCKQGFTGELFF,TGTGCCAGCCCGTGTAAACAGGGATTCACCGGGGAGCTGTTTTTT
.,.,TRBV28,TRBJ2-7,CASSDRYRDKEQYF,TGTGCCAGCAGTGATCGTTACCGGGACAAGGAGCAGTACTTC
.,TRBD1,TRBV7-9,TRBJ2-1,CASSFRPAGQGYNEQFF,TGTGCCAGCAGCTTCCGCCCCGCGGGACAGGGCTACAATGAGCAGTTCTTC
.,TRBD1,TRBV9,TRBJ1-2,CASSVGAGGYGYGYTF,TGTGCCAGCAGCGTAGGGGCAGGGGGCTACGGCTATGGCTACACCTTC
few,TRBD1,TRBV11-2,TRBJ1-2,CASRMDRGIGGYTF,TGTGCCAGCAGGATGGACAGGGGGATAGGTGGCTACACCTTC
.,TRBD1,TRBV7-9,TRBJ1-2,CASSPGGQGGYTF,TGTGCCAGCAGCCCAGGGGGACAGGGCGGCTACACCTTC
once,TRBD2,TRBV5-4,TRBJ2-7,CASSLRLAGFNREQYF,TGTGCCAGCAGCCTCCGACTAGCGGGGTTTAATCGCGAGCAGTACTTC
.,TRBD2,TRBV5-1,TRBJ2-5,CASSAGTSGQETQYF,TGCGCCAGCAGCGCCGGGACTAGCGGACAAGAGACCCAGTACTTC
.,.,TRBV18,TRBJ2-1,CASSPPQRRGNEQFF,TGTGCCAGCTCACCGCCGCAGCGCCGTGGGAATGAGCAGTTCTTC
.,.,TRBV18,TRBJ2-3,CASSGTYGTDTQYF,TGTGCCAGCTCAGGGACATACGGGACAGATACGCAGTATTTT
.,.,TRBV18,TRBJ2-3,CASSPSLGGQDTQYF,TGTGCCAGCTCACCATCCCTCGGTGGGCAAGATACGCAGTATTTT
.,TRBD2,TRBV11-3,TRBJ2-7,CASSLRGDSYEQYF,TGTGCCAGCAGCTTACGGGGGGATTCCTACGAGCAGTACTTC
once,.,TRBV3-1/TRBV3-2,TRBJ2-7,CASSQERLAVSYEQYF,TGTGCCAGCAGCCAAGAACGCCTGGCAGTCTCCTACGAGCAGTACTTC
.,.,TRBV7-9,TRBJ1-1,CASSSGRNTEAFF,TGTGCCAGCAGCTCGGGACGTAACACTGAAGCTTTCTTT
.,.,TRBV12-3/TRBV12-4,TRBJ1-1,CASSLLQGTEAFF,TGTGCCAGCAGCCTACTTCAGGGAACTGAAGCTTTCTTT
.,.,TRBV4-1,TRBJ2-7,CASSLLGERQYF,TGCGCCAGCAGCCTATTGGGAGAACGGCAGTACTTC
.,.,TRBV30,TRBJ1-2,CAWSLPLNGYTF,TGTGCCTGGAGTCTCCCATTAAATGGCTACACCTTC
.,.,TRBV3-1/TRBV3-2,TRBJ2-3,CASSQDGQASGTDTQYF,TGTGCCAGCAGCCAAGATGGACAGGCTAGCGGCACAGATACGCAGTATTTT
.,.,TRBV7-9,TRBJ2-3,CASRSSGDTQYF,TGTGCCAGCAGGTCAAGCGGGGATACGCAGTATTTT
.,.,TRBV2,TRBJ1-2,CASSEREEYTF,TGTGCCAGCAGTGAAAGAGAGGAGTACACCTTC
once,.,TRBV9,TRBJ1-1,CASSVSVRHTEAFF,TGTGCCAGCAGCGTATCCGTTCGGCACACTGAAGCTTTCTTT
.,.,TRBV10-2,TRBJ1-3,CASRDRDARNTIYF,TGCGCCAGCAGGGATCGGGACGCCAGAAACACCATATATTTT
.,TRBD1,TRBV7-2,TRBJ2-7,CASSSRDSYEQYF,TGTGCCAGCAGCTCCCGGGACAGCTACGAGCAGTACTTC
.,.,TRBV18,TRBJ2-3,CASSPATRTDTQYF,TGTGCCAGCTCACCGGCTACAAGAACAGATACGCAGTATTTT
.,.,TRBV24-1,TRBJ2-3,CATSEKLRGTQYF,TGTGCCACCAGTGAAAAACTACGCGGTACGCAGTATTTT
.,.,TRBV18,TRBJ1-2,CASSLTGEGLGYGYTF,TGTGCCAGCTCACTCACGGGAGAGGGCCTTGGCTATGGCTACACCTTC
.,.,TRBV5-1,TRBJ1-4,CASRYGVGEKLFF,TGCGCCAGCAGATACGGAGTTGGTGAAAAACTGTTTTTT
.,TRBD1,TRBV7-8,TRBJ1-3,CASSRGPGGDHTIYF,TGTGCCAGCAGTCGTGGCCCAGGGGGGGACCACACCATATATTTT
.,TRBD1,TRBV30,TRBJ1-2,CAWVAGGEDYGYTF,TGTGCCTGGGTGGCAGGGGGGGAGGACTATGGCTACACCTTC